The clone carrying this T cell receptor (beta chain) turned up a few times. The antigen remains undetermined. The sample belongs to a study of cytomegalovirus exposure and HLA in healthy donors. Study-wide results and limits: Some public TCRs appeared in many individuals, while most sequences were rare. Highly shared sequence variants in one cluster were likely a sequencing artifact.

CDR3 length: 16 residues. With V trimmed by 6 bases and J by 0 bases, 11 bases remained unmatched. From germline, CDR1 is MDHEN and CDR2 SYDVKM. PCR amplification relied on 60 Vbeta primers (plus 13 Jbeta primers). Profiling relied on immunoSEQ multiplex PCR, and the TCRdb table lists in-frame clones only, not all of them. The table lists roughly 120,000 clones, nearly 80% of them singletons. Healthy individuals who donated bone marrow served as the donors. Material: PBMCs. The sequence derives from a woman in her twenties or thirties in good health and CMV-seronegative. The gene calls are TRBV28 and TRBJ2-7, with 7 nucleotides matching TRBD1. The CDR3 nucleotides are TGTGCCAGCAGGGCCCTGGGACAGCTAAGCTCCTACGAGCAGTACTTC. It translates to CASRALGQLSSYEQYF.